One sample yielded the 24 T cell receptor beta chains listed below, sequenced in a study of cytomegalovirus exposure and HLA in healthy donors. PCR employed 60 Vbeta and 13 Jbeta primers. Clones were sequenced by immunoSEQ multiplex PCR, and TCRdb holds only the in-frame ones, with some missing. The sample has approximately 110,000 clones; about 81% are singletons. The specimen was PBMCs. These receptors originate from a man aged 30 to 39 in good health and CMV-seronegative.

The gene calls are TRBV28 and TRBJ1-4, with 7 bases aligning to TRBD1. Germline values: CDR1 MDHEN, CDR2 SYDVKM. Germline trimming cut 5 bases from V and 8 bases from J; bases unmatched to any gene: 8. This CDR3 is 14 amino acids long. The DNA of the CDR3 is TGTGCCAGCAGTCCGGGACAGAATAGGGAAAAACTGTTTTTT. Translating it yields CASSPGQNREKLFF.

The chain has TRBV5-1 and TRBJ2-3, with 13 positions matching TRBD2. Germline V CDR1 and CDR2: SGHRS, YFSETQ. This CDR3 spans 17 amino acids. After removal of 5 bases from V and 0 bases from J, the junction contained 6 bases not matched to a gene. The DNA for the CDR3 is TGCGCCAGCAGTACCGGGACTAGCGGGATTAGCACAGATACGCAGTATTTT. It encodes CASSTGTSGISTDTQYF.

The V and J genes are TRBV5-6 and TRBJ1-4; tentatively, D is TRBD1 (6 bases). V was cut by 3 bases and J by 0 bases, with 15 bases left in between. This CDR3 comprises 17 residues. The germline CDR1 and CDR2 sequences are SGHDT and YYEEEE. The CDR3, as DNA: TGTGCCAGCAGCTCCGTGCGGGGGCGTGCAACTAATGAAAAACTGTTTTTT. Translated: CASSSVRGRATNEKLFF.

The chain employs TRBV6-1 and TRBJ2-7; a possible D gene is TRBD2 (6 bases). The CDR3 consists of 14 residues. V gave up 3 bases and J gave up 6 bases, with 15 bases separating them. Germline V gene data show CDR1 as MNHNS and CDR2 as SASEGT. CDR3: CASSDWGLGGEQYF. The DNA of the CDR3 is TGTGCCAGCAGTGATTGGGGCCTCGGGGGCGAGCAGTACTTC.

CDR3 loop: CASSLDRFTGELFF. In nucleotides, the CDR3 is TGTGCCAGCAGTTTGGACAGATTCACCGGGGAGCTGTTTTTT. The V gene is TRBV27, the J gene TRBJ2-2, with TRBD1 as a possible D gene (6 bases). This CDR3 region has 14 residues. Trimming took off 3 bases at V and 4 bases at J, with 9 bases between the two ends. Germline CDR1 MNHEY, CDR2 SMNVEV (reference sequence).

The chain employs TRBV4-1 and TRBJ1-1; TRBD1 matches at 8 bases. The CDR3 consists of 13 residues. Looked up from germline, CDR1 is MGHRA and CDR2 is YSYEKL. V gave up 7 bases and J gave up 11 bases; unmatched junction bases: 12. This chain's CDR3 is CASTPSQGAKAFF. CDR3 nucleotide sequence: TGCGCCAGCACCCCATCCCAGGGGGCTAAGGCTTTCTTT.

The gene calls are TRBV6-6 and TRBJ2-1; 7 bases match TRBD1. Germline CDR1 reads MNHNY; CDR2 reads SVGAGI (reference sequence). The V gene end was trimmed by 6 bases and the J gene end by 5 bases; junction bases not matched to a gene: 7. This CDR3 is 14 amino acids long. CDR3 in DNA: TGTGCCAGCAGATTGGGACAGTCGAACAATGAGCAGTTCTTC. Encoded protein: CASRLGQSNNEQFF.

This rearrangement joins TRBV2 to TRBJ2-5; D is perhaps TRBD2 (5 bases). The CDR3 is made up of 13 amino acids. Per the germline V gene, CDR1 is SNHLY and CDR2 is FYNNEI. With 3 bases removed from V and 4 bases from J, the gap between germline ends came to 9 bases. The CDR3 loop is CASSEGRGETQYF. The CDR3 region has the DNA TGTGCCAGCAGTGAGGGCCGGGGAGAGACCCAGTACTTC.

The chain links TRBV6-5 to TRBJ1-2; D is possibly TRBD1 (6 bases). Germline V gene lookup returns CDR1 MNHEY and CDR2 SVGAGI. This CDR3 spans 15 amino acids. Trimming pared 4 bases from V and 7 bases from J, leaving 19 bases between. Here the CDR3 reads CASSSRTGFRGGYTF. The CDR3 nucleotides are TGTGCCAGCAGTTCCCGCACAGGATTCAGGGGTGGCTACACCTTC.

The V and J genes are TRBV7-2 and TRBJ2-7, with TRBD2 identical over 9 bases. The CDR3 has 15 amino acids. Per germline, CDR1 SGHTA and CDR2 FQGNSA. V shed 3 bases and J 2 bases; nucleotides not matched to a gene: 5. Written as DNA, the CDR3 is TGTGCCAGCAGCTTTTTGAGCGGGGGGCCCTACGAGCAGTACTTC. Its translation: CASSFLSGGPYEQYF.

V is TRBV28 and J is TRBJ1-1; 8 bases map to TRBD1. CDR1 and CDR2 from the germline V gene are MDHEN and SYDVKM. CDR3 length: 14 residues. V dropped 1 base and J dropped 8; count of bases not matched to a gene: 6. CDR3 loop: CASSLSDRGGEAFF. The CDR3 nucleotides are TGTGCCAGCAGTTTATCCGACAGGGGAGGGGAAGCTTTCTTT.

The V gene is TRBV7-8, the J gene TRBJ2-2, with TRBD1 identical over 10 bases. Germline-derived CDR1 and CDR2 are SGHVS and FQNEAQ. The trim removed 5 bases at V and 5 bases at J, leaving 5 bases unmatched. This CDR3 comprises 15 residues. The CDR3 nucleotides read TGTGCCAGCAGCCCGGACAGGGGGAGGACCGGGGAGCTGTTTTTT. Amino acid sequence: CASSPDRGRTGELFF. Full variable domain (remainder filled in from reference TRBV7-8 and TRBJ2-2): GAGVSQSPRYKVAKRGQDVALRCDPISGHVSLFWYQQALGQGPEFLTYFQNEAQLDKSGLPSDRFFAERPEGSVSTLKIQRTQQEDSAVYLCASSPDRGRTGELFFGEGSRLTVL.

This clone was seen a handful of times. The rearrangement joins TRBV2 to TRBJ2-7; tentatively, D is TRBD2 (7 bases). CDR3 length equals 12 residues. Per the germline V gene, CDR1 is SNHLY and CDR2 is FYNNEI. V shed 8 bases and J shed 6 bases, with 14 bases lying between them. The CDR3 loop reads CASVSGGREQYF. The DNA of the CDR3 is TGTGCCAGCGTGTCGGGGGGCCGCGAGCAGTACTTC.

The table lists this clone with a few counts. The rearrangement links TRBV6-6 to TRBJ1-4; TRBD1 agrees at 7 bases. In germline, CDR1 is MNHNY, CDR2 SVGAGI (reference sequence). J was trimmed by 2 bases and V by 5 bases; bases with no gene match: 2. The CDR3 is made up of 14 amino acids. CDR3 bases: TGTGCCAGCAGTCGGACAGGTACTAATGAAAAACTGTTTTTT. Translated: CASSRTGTNEKLFF.

The gene calls are TRBV19 and TRBJ1-5; 7 bases agree with TRBD1. CDR1 is LNHDA and CDR2 is SQIVND in the germline V gene (reference sequence). V trimming: 8 bases; J trimming: 1 base; junction bases outside the gene matches: 2. This CDR3 is 13 amino acids long. For the CDR3, the DNA is TGTGCCAGTGCGACAGGGAGCAATCAGCCCCAGCATTTT. It is translated as CASATGSNQPQHF.

The J gene is TRBJ1-1, the V gene TRBV7-2; D gene uncertain. V was clipped by 3 bases and J by 8 bases, with 13 bases between them. Germline CDR1 and CDR2: SGHTA and FQGNSA. The CDR3 is made up of 13 amino acids. CDR3 sequence reads: CASSLRLLREAFF. The CDR3 DNA reads as TGTGCCAGCAGCTTGCGGCTCTTAAGGGAAGCTTTCTTT. The whole variable domain, remainder taken from reference TRBV7-2 and TRBJ1-1, is GAGVSQSPSNKVTEKGKDVELRCDPISGHTALYWYRQSLGQGLEFLIYFQGNSAPDKSGLPSDRFSAERTGGSVSTLTIQRTQQEDSAVYLCASSLRLLREAFFGQGTRLTVV.

This clone was recorded only once. The V call is TRBV5-1, the J call TRBJ1-1, with a weak D call TRBD1 (6 bases). V was pared by 2 bases and J by 0 bases, with 11 bases between. Looked up from germline, CDR1 is SGHRS and CDR2 is YFSETQ. The CDR3 has 15 residues. Written as DNA, the CDR3 is TGCGCCAGCAGCTTAGGACAGAGAATGAACACTGAAGCTTTCTTT. Residues: CASSLGQRMNTEAFF.

This clone was counted between two and nine times. The V and J genes are TRBV5-4 and TRBJ1-4, with unresolved D. The CDR3 covers 13 residues. Trimming took 1 base from V and 7 from J, leaving 8 bases between them. From germline, CDR1 is SGHNT and CDR2 YYREEE (reference sequence). The CDR3 nucleotides are TGTGCCAGCAGCTTGATGGGGAGTGAAAAACTGTTTTTT. Protein sequence: CASSLMGSEKLFF.

The chain is built from TRBV7-8 and TRBJ1-2; 9 bases match TRBD1. The CDR3 sequence is 15 residues long. V lost 5 bases and J lost 6; bases outside the gene matches: 10. Germline loops: CDR1 SGHVS, CDR2 FQNEAQ. The CDR3 nucleotides read TGTGCCAGCAGCCCGACGACAGGGGGAATTGATGGCTACACCTTC. As protein: CASSPTTGGIDGYTF. Full variable domain (outside the CDR3, taken from reference TRBV7-8 and TRBJ1-2): GAGVSQSPRYKVAKRGQDVALRCDPISGHVSLFWYQQALGQGPEFLTYFQNEAQLDKSGLPSDRFFAERPEGSVSTLKIQRTQQEDSAVYLCASSPTTGGIDGYTFGSGTRLTVV.

The gene calls are TRBV10-3 and TRBJ1-5, with 7 bases lining up with TRBD1. J gave up 7 bases and V 0 bases, and 6 bases lay outside the gene matches. Germline V gene lookup returns CDR1 ENHRY and CDR2 SYGVKD. The CDR3 is 15 residues long. The CDR3 coding sequence is TGTGCCATCAGTGAGTCGGGACAGAAGAAGCAGCCCCAGCATTTT. This codes for CAISESGQKKQPQHF.

J is TRBJ1-2 and V is TRBV29-1; a possible D gene is TRBD1 (6 bases). Germline V gene data show CDR1 as SQVTM and CDR2 as ANQGSEA. CDR3 length equals 13 residues. Trimming shortened V by 6 bases and J by 4 bases, and 15 bases separated the two germline ends. The DNA for the CDR3 is TGCAGCGTCCAAGAGGGGGTGGGCTATGGCTACACCTTC. This gives the protein CSVQEGVGYGYTF.

This chain links TRBV27 with TRBJ2-1; tentatively, D is TRBD1 (6 bases). The germline gives CDR1 MNHEY, CDR2 SMNVEV (reference sequence). V was cut by 0 bases and J by 4 bases, with 19 bases left in between. The CDR3 extends over 18 amino acids. The CDR3 loop is CASSLSAALVGAYNEQFF. CDR3 DNA sequence: TGTGCCAGCAGTTTATCAGCAGCGTTGGTGGGGGCTTACAATGAGCAGTTCTTC.

This clone was picked up a small number of times. J is TRBJ1-1 and V is TRBV30; D gene unclear. Deletions cut 0 bases from V and 11 bases from J, with 10 bases between. Germline V gives CDR1 GTSNPN, CDR2 SVGIG (reference sequence). The CDR3 covers 11 residues. CDR3 sequence reads: CAWSVLQWAFF. The CDR3 nucleotides are TGTGCCTGGAGTGTACTCCAATGGGCTTTCTTT.

The chain employs TRBV7-2 and TRBJ2-3, with 12 bases matching TRBD2. Unmatched junction bases numbered 11, after V lost 0 bases and J lost 4 bases. This CDR3 spans 19 amino acids. Germline V gives CDR1 SGHTA, CDR2 FQGNSA. The DNA for the CDR3 is TGTGCCAGCAGCTTAGCGGTTACTAGCGGGAGGCATATCCCAGATACGCAGTATTTT. Translating gives CASSLAVTSGRHIPDTQYF.